A single sample is the source of the 17 T cell receptor beta chains below, sequenced in a study of T cells in Graves' hyperthyroidism and ophthalmopathy. Regions amplified from RNA transcripts were the TCR beta CDR3 regions. The TCR CDR3 first-round RT-PCR relied on the HTBI primer set. TCRdb fed the multiplex PCR reads into MiXCR, producing one record per CDR3 protein. This table has nearly 750,000 distinct CDR3 sequences, under 45% appearing once. The specimen sequenced was blood. The receptors come from a woman between 40 and 50 years old with Graves' hyperthyroidism.

In this sample, this clonotype turned up a few times. The chain uses TRBV6-5 and TRBJ1-3; the match to TRBD1 covers 7 bases. With V trimmed by 8 bases and J by 4 bases, 11 bases remained unmatched. Looked up from germline, CDR1 is MNHEY and CDR2 is SVGAGI. The CDR3 totals 15 residues. In nucleotides, the CDR3 is TGTGCCAGCGGATCAGGACAGGCCCTCGGAAACACCATATATTTT. Protein: CASGSGQALGNTIYF.

On this clonotype: This could be a read error, since a much larger clone is one nucleotide away. The chain links TRBV7-9 to TRBJ2-7; 8 nucleotides match TRBD1. The CDR3 is made up of 15 amino acids. The germline gives CDR1 SEHNR, CDR2 FQNEAQ (reference sequence). The CDR3 is CASGLSRDRPYEQYF. The CDR3 DNA reads TGTGCCAGCGGCTTAAGCCGGGACAGGCCCTACGAGCAGTACTTC. Full variable domain (rest looked up from reference TRBV7-9 and TRBJ2-7): DTGVSQNPRHKITKRGQNVTFRCDPISEHNRLYWYRQTLGQGPEFLTYFQNEAQLEKSRLLSDRFSAERPKGSFSTLEIQRTEQGDSAMYLCASGLSRDRPYEQYFGPGTRLTVT.

This clonotype was counted ten times or more. The chain links TRBV10-2 to TRBJ1-1; TRBD1 aligns across 8 bases. The V gene's germline CDR1 is WSHSY and CDR2 SAAADI. V lost 4 bases and J lost 7; bases outside the gene matches: 11. This CDR3 has 15 residues. The CDR3 DNA reads as TGCGCCAGCAGTGGGGTCCCGACAGGGGAGGATGAAGCTTTCTTT. Encoded protein: CASSGVPTGEDEAFF.

This clonotype was seen repeatedly, ten times or more. This sequence joins TRBV5-1 and TRBJ1-6, with D maybe TRBD1 (5 bases). This CDR3 region has 16 residues. V was cut by 4 bases and J by 7 bases, with 18 bases left in between. Per germline, CDR1 SGHRS and CDR2 YFSETQ. Here the CDR3 reads CASSGTTATVNSPLHF. DNA of the CDR3: TGCGCCAGCAGCGGGACGACCGCTACTGTCAATTCACCCCTCCACTTT.

The chain couples TRBV6-5 to TRBJ2-3; D is perhaps TRBD1 (6 bases). The CDR3 sequence is 15 residues long. The V end was cut by 2 bases, the J end by 5 bases, with 14 bases between. Germline CDR1 reads MNHEY; CDR2 reads SVGAGI. The CDR3 nucleotides read TGTGCCAGCAGTTACCGTTTCAGGGGAGAAGATACGCAGTATTTT. Amino acids: CASSYRFRGEDTQYF.

The CDR3 region has the DNA TGTGCCAGCAGTGCCAGGGCCCTCCCTTGGGGGGAGCTGTTTTTT. This sequence encodes CASSARALPWGELFF. V and J are TRBV2 and TRBJ2-2; a possible D gene is TRBD1 (5 bases). Trimming shortened V by 4 bases and J by 8 bases, and 17 bases separated the two germline ends. This CDR3 spans 15 amino acids. Germline V gene lookup returns CDR1 SNHLY and CDR2 FYNNEI.

The chain joins TRBV24-1 to TRBJ2-1; TRBD2 aligns across 8 bases. Losses at the gene ends were 11 bases for V and 6 bases for J; bases not matched to a gene: 8. The CDR3 is made up of 13 amino acids. In germline, CDR1 is KGHDR, CDR2 SFDVKD. CDR3 coding DNA: TGTGCCAGTAGCCGGGAGGGCCGCAATGAGCAGTTCTTC. Translating gives CASSREGRNEQFF.

This clonotype appeared many times. V and J are TRBV10-3 and TRBJ1-6; D gene unclear. V lost 1 base, J lost 7 bases, and 8 bases lay in between. CDR3 length: 14 amino acids. Germline-derived CDR1 and CDR2 are ENHRY and SYGVKD. CDR3 DNA: TGTGCCATCAGTGAGTTCGGAAGCAATTCACCCCTCCACTTT. It codes for CAISEFGSNSPLHF.

This clonotype was picked up a small number of times. The chain employs TRBV7-8 and TRBJ2-7; TRBD2 agrees at 13 bases. Germline assignment: CDR1 SGHVS and CDR2 FQNEAQ. V shed 3 bases and J 0 bases; nucleotides not matched to a gene: 11. The CDR3 length is 19 residues. For the CDR3, the DNA is TGTGCCAGCAGCTTTCATCCCGGGACTAGCGGGATGATCTCCTACGAGCAGTACTTC. This translates into CASSFHPGTSGMISYEQYF.

This clonotype came up a few times. V is TRBV19 and J is TRBJ2-7; D is possibly TRBD1 (5 bases). The CDR3 runs to 14 residues. The V gene lost 4 bases and the J gene lost 3 bases, with 13 bases spanning the gap. Germline CDR1 LNHDA, CDR2 SQIVND (reference sequence). DNA for the CDR3: TGTGCCAGTAGTAGGGGCGGACCGCACTACGAGCAGTACTTC. This translates into CASSRGGPHYEQYF. Variable domain in full (rest from reference TRBV19 and TRBJ2-7): DGGITQSPKYLFRKEGQNVTLSCEQNLNHDAMYWYRQDPGQGLRLIYYSQIVNDFQKGDIAEGYSVSREKKESFPLTVTSAQKNPTAFYLCASSRGGPHYEQYFGPGTRLTVT.

For this clonotype: A much larger clone differs by one base, so this may be a read error. This chain uses TRBV7-9 with TRBJ1-1; a possible D gene is TRBD1 (5 bases). Germline lookup yields CDR1 SEHNR and CDR2 FQNEAQ (reference sequence). The CDR3 runs to 13 residues. Trimming removed 6 bases at V and 7 bases at J, with 15 bases between. The CDR3 sequence is CASRQTVDSEAFF. As DNA, the CDR3 is TGTGCCAGCAGGCAGACAGTCGACAGTGAAGCTTTCTTT.

V gene TRBV10-3 combines with J gene TRBJ1-5, with D possibly being TRBD1 (6 bases). CDR3 length: 17 residues. Germline values: CDR1 ENHRY, CDR2 SYGVKD. V was pared by 2 bases and J by 4 bases, with 18 bases between. The CDR3 DNA is TGTGCCATCAGTGAGGAAGACTTAGGACAGATAAATCAGCCCCAGCATTTT. Residues: CAISEEDLGQINQPQHF.

The table lists this clonotype with a few counts. The V call is TRBV4-3, the J call TRBJ2-2; D is unclear. Germline V lookup: CDR1 LGHNA, CDR2 YSLEER. This CDR3 is 13 amino acids long. V dropped 0 bases and J dropped 7 bases, with 6 bases sitting between them. DNA for the CDR3: TGCGCCAGCAGCCAAGATCCTATCGGGGAGCTGTTTTTT. It specifies CASSQDPIGELFF.

The chain joins TRBV29-1 to TRBJ1-4; D unresolved. CDR1 is SQVTM, CDR2 ANQGSEA, per germline. The CDR3 runs to 11 residues. The CDR3, as DNA: TGCAGGTTACGGGTTGGTGAAAAACTGTTTTTT. Encoded protein: CRLRVGEKLFF. Full variable domain (missing parts from reference TRBV29-1 and TRBJ1-4): SAVISQKPSRDICQRGTSLTIQCQVDSQVTMMFWYRQQPGQSLTLIATANQGSEATYESGFVIDKFPISRPNLTFSTLTVSNMSPEDSSIYLCRLRVGEKLFFGSGTQLSVL.

The J gene is TRBJ2-7, the V gene TRBV20-1; 8 bases are shared with TRBD1. CDR3 length: 17 residues. The germline V gene encodes CDR1 DFQATT and CDR2 SNEGSKA (reference sequence). Unmatched junction bases numbered 15, after V lost 0 bases and J lost 5 bases. The CDR3 reads CSARDSRSSGQVDEQYF. The CDR3 nucleotides are TGCAGTGCTAGAGATAGTCGTTCGTCGGGACAGGTGGACGAGCAGTACTTC.

The chain is built from TRBV5-1 and TRBJ2-7; 7 positions match TRBD1. V lost 3 bases, J lost 5 bases, and 8 bases stayed unmatched. Germline V lookup: CDR1 SGHRS, CDR2 YFSETQ. The CDR3 is 14 amino acids. The CDR3 reads CASSWTGTGDEQYF. CDR3 nucleotide sequence: TGCGCCAGCAGCTGGACAGGAACAGGAGACGAGCAGTACTTC.

This clonotype came up many times. This chain links TRBV7-8 with TRBJ1-3; 9 bases map to TRBD1. Germline-derived CDR1 and CDR2 are SGHVS and FQNEAQ. Unmatched junction bases numbered 7, after V lost 5 bases and J lost 2 bases. This CDR3 is built from 16 residues. CDR3 in amino acids: CASSKPTGGAGNTIYF. The CDR3 DNA is TGTGCCAGCAGCAAACCGACAGGGGGGGCTGGAAACACCATATATTTT. Full variable domain (outside the CDR3, taken from reference TRBV7-8 and TRBJ1-3): GAGVSQSPRYKVAKRGQDVALRCDPISGHVSLFWYQQALGQGPEFLTYFQNEAQLDKSGLPSDRFFAERPEGSVSTLKIQRTQQEDSAVYLCASSKPTGGAGNTIYFGEGSWLTVV.